The present TCR beta chain was sequenced within a study of T cell responses to AZD1222 COVID-19 vaccine. The study, taken as a whole, reports: White British ancestry dominated among donors, who included more females, and clonal diversity was possibly underestimated. Repertoire samples came only from after the peak T cell response.

The ends were cut back, 0 bases at V and 3 bases at J, with 6 bases in the middle. The V gene's germline CDR1 is SGHRS and CDR2 YFSETQ. This CDR3 has 13 amino acids. Repertoires were generated with immunoSEQ multiplex PCR, while TCRdb's copy carries only in-frame clones and drops some. The table records 90,000 to 150,000 clones, 87% of them present only once. Comment on this clone: Antigen unknown.

Samples with a second dose at about 4 or about 12 weeks were pooled together. The receptor was derived from an adult who received the AZD1222 COVID-19 vaccine. The genes are TRBV5-1 and TRBJ2-5, with D uncertain. The sequences come from peripheral blood, collected 28 days after the second AZD1222 dose. DNA of the CDR3: TGCGCCAGCAGCTTGGGCCTAGAAGAGACCCAGTACTTC. Protein sequence: CASSLGLEETQYF.